A selection of T cell receptor beta chains follows, all from one sample in a study of PD-L1 blockade in urothelial cancer. Using immunoSEQ multiplex PCR, the repertoire was profiled, and TCRdb retains in-frame clones only, with some absent. The sample has around 38,000 clones, approximately 80% seen once. The sample in question was PBMCs, obtained around atezolizumab (anti-PD-L1) treatment. The origin of the receptors is a man between 60 and 75 years old with urothelial cancer. The CDR3 runs from the conserved cysteine through the conserved F or W. The D gene is left open where the match is weak. A row's size may be missing; if present it is once, few, many or a size class.

d_call	v_call	j_call	clone_size	cdr3_aa	cdr3_nt
NA	TRBV5-6	TRBJ1-6	few	CASTPSRPWNSPLHF	TGTGCCAGCACCCCCAGTCGTCCGTGGAATTCACCCCTCCACTTT
TRBD2	TRBV20-1	TRBJ2-5	NA	CSASGRETQYF	TGCAGTGCTAGCGGGAGGGAGACCCAGTACTTC
TRBD1	TRBV7-9	TRBJ2-3	NA	CASSPGQGGLATDTQYF	TGTGCCAGCAGCCCAGGACAGGGGGGACTCGCCACAGATACGCAGTATTTT
NA	TRBV14	TRBJ2-1	NA	CASSQDSAGWYNEQFF	TGTGCCAGCAGCCAAGATTCGGCAGGGTGGTACAATGAGCAGTTCTTC
NA	TRBV6-5	TRBJ2-5	few	CASSYRGTRGEETQYF	TGTGCCAGCAGTTACAGGGGGACGAGAGGTGAAGAGACCCAGTACTTC
NA	TRBV7-9	TRBJ2-7	NA	CASSLAGTLYEQYF	TGTGCCAGCAGCTTGGCAGGGACTCTCTACGAGCAGTACTTC
NA	TRBV5-1	TRBJ2-1	NA	CASSLELSRNNEQFF	TGCGCCAGCAGCTTGGAACTCTCGAGGAACAATGAGCAGTTCTTC
TRBD1	TRBV19	TRBJ2-7	NA	CASSVSGTGRDEQYF	TGTGCCAGTAGTGTCTCCGGGACAGGGAGGGACGAGCAGTACTTC
TRBD1	TRBV7-9	TRBJ1-2	NA	CASSDYVGTGGYGYTF	TGTGCCAGCAGCGACTACGTGGGGACAGGGGGCTATGGCTACACCTTC
NA	TRBV30	TRBJ1-1	NA	CAWSTGGTGVAFF	TGTGCCTGGAGTACCGGGGGGACGGGGGTAGCTTTCTTT
TRBD1	TRBV19	TRBJ1-5	few	CASSWGQVRSNQPQHF	TGTGCCAGTAGTTGGGGACAGGTCCGTAGCAATCAGCCCCAGCATTTT
NA	TRBV5-1	TRBJ2-4	NA	CASSLSPGSRSLLAKNIQYF	TGCGCCAGCAGCTTATCCCCGGGAAGTAGGTCCCTCCTAGCCAAAAACATTCAGTACTTC
TRBD2	TRBV7-3	TRBJ2-1	NA	CASSLGGGGYNEQFF	TGTGCCAGCAGCTTAGGTGGCGGGGGCTACAATGAGCAGTTCTTC
NA	TRBV29-1	TRBJ2-3	NA	CSVAPPLRGTDTQYF	TGCAGCGTTGCCCCCCCCCTGAGGGGGACAGATACGCAGTATTTT
TRBD1	TRBV6-6	TRBJ1-5	NA	CASSRTGGSNQPQHF	TGTGCCAGCAGTAGGACAGGGGGTAGCAATCAGCCCCAGCATTTT
NA	TRBV4-1	TRBJ2-2	NA	CASSQTQGTGELFF	TGCGCCAGCAGCCAAACCCAGGGCACCGGGGAGCTGTTTTTT
TRBD1	TRBV4-1	TRBJ2-1	once	CASSRGQGLNEQFF	TGCGCCAGCAGCCGGGGACAGGGGTTGAATGAGCAGTTCTTC
NA	TRBV19	TRBJ1-4	few	CASSIGDKFATNEKLFF	TGTGCCAGTAGTATAGGGGACAAATTCGCAACTAATGAAAAACTGTTTTTT
TRBD1	TRBV7-9	TRBJ1-5	NA	CASSLVRTGGSPANQPQHF	TGTGCCAGCAGCTTAGTTCGTACAGGGGGATCTCCTGCGAATCAGCCCCAGCATTTT
NA	TRBV7-9	TRBJ1-2	NA	CASSFDLAGYTF	TGTGCCAGCAGCTTCGATCTGGCTGGCTACACCTTC
TRBD2	TRBV5-1	TRBJ2-1	NA	CASSLDSGSSYNEQFF	TGCGCCAGCAGCTTGGATAGCGGGAGCTCCTACAATGAGCAGTTCTTC
NA	TRBV5-5	TRBJ1-5	NA	CASSLEEGGQPQHF	TGTGCCAGCAGCTTGGAGGAGGGAGGGCAGCCCCAGCATTTT
TRBD1	TRBV29-1	TRBJ2-5	few	CSVGTVETQYF	TGCAGCGTCGGGACAGTAGAGACCCAGTACTTC
TRBD2	TRBV5-1	TRBJ2-1	NA	CASSLTSGYYNEQFF	TGCGCCAGCAGCTTGACTAGCGGATACTACAATGAGCAGTTCTTC
NA	TRBV7-6	TRBJ2-3	NA	CASSLDGNTDTQYF	TGTGCCAGCAGCTTAGACGGGAACACAGATACGCAGTATTTT
NA	TRBV7-2	TRBJ1-1	NA	CASSLNFGRNTEAFF	TGTGCCAGCAGCTTAAATTTTGGGCGGAACACTGAAGCTTTCTTT
NA	TRBV11-2	TRBJ1-2	NA	CASSLGFNYGYTF	TGTGCCAGCAGCCTGGGCTTTAACTATGGCTACACCTTC
NA	TRBV2	TRBJ1-1	NA	CASSDRRSGNTEAFF	TGTGCCAGCAGTGATCGTCGGAGCGGGAACACTGAAGCTTTCTTT
NA	TRBV5-6	TRBJ1-4	few	CASSAGTAHEKLFF	TGTGCCAGCAGCGCGGGCACAGCCCATGAAAAACTGTTTTTT
NA	TRBV27	TRBJ2-1	NA	CASSLIAASNEQFF	TGTGCCAGCAGTTTAATAGCAGCCTCCAATGAGCAGTTCTTC
NA	TRBV19	TRBJ2-7	NA	CASSEESYFSYEQYF	TGTGCCAGCTCCGAGGAAAGTTATTTTTCCTACGAGCAGTACTTC
NA	TRBV7-3	TRBJ1-2	NA	CASSLIPQGGYTF	TGTGCCAGCAGCTTAATACCCCAGGGTGGCTACACCTTC
NA	TRBV29-1	TRBJ1-5	NA	CSVTGENQPQHF	TGCAGCGTAACCGGTGAGAATCAGCCCCAGCATTTT
NA	TRBV9	TRBJ2-2	NA	CASSVVQGNTGELFF	TGTGCCAGCAGCGTAGTACAGGGGAACACCGGGGAGCTGTTTTTT
TRBD1	TRBV5-1	TRBJ2-7	NA	CASSLGQGLNGDEQYF	TGCGCCAGCAGCTTGGGACAGGGATTGAACGGCGACGAGCAGTACTTC
TRBD2	TRBV7-9	TRBJ2-3	NA	CASSLGGTSGSDTQYF	TGTGCCAGCAGCTTAGGGGGGACTAGCGGTTCAGATACGCAGTATTTT
TRBD1	TRBV7-9	TRBJ1-5	NA	CASSFGGQGIQPQHF	TGTGCCAGCAGCTTCGGGGGACAGGGAATTCAGCCCCAGCATTTT
TRBD2	TRBV7-6	TRBJ2-7	NA	CASSLDGGALWEQYF	TGTGCCAGCAGCTTAGACGGGGGGGCCCTTTGGGAGCAGTACTTC
NA	TRBV10-3	TRBJ1-1	NA	CAISQHNTEAFF	TGTGCCATCAGTCAACACAACACTGAAGCTTTCTTT
NA	TRBV19	TRBJ1-2	NA	CASSIPPQGNYGYTF	TGTGCCAGTAGTATACCCCCCCAGGGGAACTATGGCTACACCTTC
TRBD2	TRBV29-1	TRBJ2-5	NA	CSVDLQGGETQYF	TGCAGCGTTGACCTCCAGGGAGGGGAGACCCAGTACTTC
NA	TRBV6-6	TRBJ2-1	NA	CASTVYRSSYNEQFF	TGTGCCAGCACAGTTTACCGGAGCTCCTACAATGAGCAGTTCTTC
NA	TRBV5-4	TRBJ2-2	NA	CASSFEQNTGELFF	TGTGCCAGCAGCTTTGAGCAGAACACCGGGGAGCTGTTTTTT
TRBD2	TRBV9	TRBJ2-3	NA	CASSLAGETTDTQYF	TGTGCCAGCAGCCTAGCGGGAGAGACGACAGATACGCAGTATTTT
NA	TRBV7-2	TRBJ2-7	once	CASTYRASSYEQYF	TGTGCCAGCACCTACAGGGCCTCCTCCTACGAGCAGTACTTC
NA	TRBV7-3	TRBJ2-2	NA	CASSLVTPPPGELFF	TGTGCCAGCAGCTTAGTAACTCCCCCACCCGGGGAGCTGTTTTTT
NA	TRBV27	TRBJ2-3	NA	CASSPSHTYSTDTQYF	TGTGCCAGCAGTCCCTCCCACACATACAGCACAGATACGCAGTATTTT
NA	TRBV10-1	TRBJ2-1	once	CASSESGTYNEQFF	TGCGCCAGCAGTGAAAGCGGCACCTACAATGAGCAGTTCTTC
NA	TRBV7-2	TRBJ1-1	NA	CASREGWMNTEAFF	TGTGCCAGCAGAGAGGGATGGATGAACACTGAAGCTTTCTTT
TRBD1	TRBV5-1	TRBJ2-5	NA	CASSSTGVRETQYF	TGCGCCAGCAGCTCGACAGGGGTAAGGGAGACCCAGTACTTC
NA	TRBV5-1	TRBJ1-1	few	CASSLNQGTEAFF	TGCGCCAGCAGCCTAAACCAGGGCACTGAAGCTTTCTTT
TRBD1	TRBV18	TRBJ1-1	few	CASSRQRTGSGTEAFF	TGTGCCAGCTCACGACAACGGACAGGCAGTGGGACTGAAGCTTTCTTT
TRBD1	TRBV15	TRBJ1-2	NA	CATSRDVTGDRYTF	TGTGCCACCAGCAGAGATGTTACAGGGGATCGCTACACCTTC
TRBD2	TRBV19	TRBJ2-1	once	CASSTSGITNEQFF	TGTGCCAGTTCGACTAGCGGGATTACCAATGAGCAGTTCTTC
TRBD2	TRBV6-5	TRBJ2-5	NA	CASSVSGIRQTQYF	TGTGCCAGCAGTGTGAGCGGGATTCGGCAGACCCAGTACTTC
TRBD1	TRBV5-1	TRBJ1-2	NA	CASSATAGQGPNLYGYTF	TGCGCCAGCAGCGCAACGGCGGGACAGGGCCCCAATCTCTATGGCTACACCTTC
TRBD2	TRBV5-1	TRBJ2-5	NA	CASTPGSGGTETQYF	TGCGCCAGCACCCCGGGGAGCGGGGGAACAGAGACCCAGTACTTC
TRBD2	TRBV7-6	TRBJ2-2	NA	CASSLEFGLAGANTGELFF	TGTGCCAGCAGCTTAGAGTTCGGACTAGCGGGGGCTAACACCGGGGAGCTGTTTTTT